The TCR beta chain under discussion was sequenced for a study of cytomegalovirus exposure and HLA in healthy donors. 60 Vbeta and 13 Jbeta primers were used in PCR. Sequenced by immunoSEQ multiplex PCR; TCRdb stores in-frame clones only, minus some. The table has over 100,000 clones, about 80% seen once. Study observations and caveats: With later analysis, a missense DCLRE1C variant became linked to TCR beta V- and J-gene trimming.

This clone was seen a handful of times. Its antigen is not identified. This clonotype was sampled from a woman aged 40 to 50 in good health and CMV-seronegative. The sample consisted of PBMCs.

CDR3 nucleotides: TGCGCCAGCAGCCAGCGACAGGGAAAGTCCCCAATGTACACTGAAGCTTTCTTT. Its protein product is CASSQRQGKSPMYTEAFF. The V and J genes are TRBV4-3 and TRBJ1-1; 7 positions match TRBD1. The CDR3 is 18 amino acids. The J segment lost 3 bases and the V segment lost 3 bases, leaving 16 bases of the junction unmatched. Germline CDR1 is LGHNA and CDR2 is YSLEER.